The 5 T cell receptor beta chains below come from one sample, sequenced in a study of post-analysis software for immune sequencing data. What these receptors recognize is not known. The library was made from cDNA and included unique molecular identifiers. TCRdb fed the PCR reads into MiXCR, producing one record per CDR3 protein. The sample carries some 690,000 distinct CDR3 sequences, approximately 30% recorded once. Findings and caveats of the study: Controls had lower frequencies than patients of five or six TRBV segments, which included TRBV5-6, TRBV5-1 and TRBV20-1.

The sample was blood. The receptor set was obtained from a girl between 5 and 17 years old with multiple sclerosis.

This clonotype was seen a handful of times. The chain carries TRBV20-1 and TRBJ2-5, with D possibly being TRBD1 (6 bases). Matching the DNA end better, TRBJ2-7 makes the J call doubtful. Germline CDR1 is DFQATT and CDR2 is SNEGSKA (reference sequence). The length of the CDR3 is 13 residues. The CDR3 DNA sequence: TGCAGTGCTTCCCGGGACAAGAATTACGAGCAGTACTTC. Residues: CSASRDKNYEQYF.

A few counts support this clonotype. The chain is built from TRBV5-1 and TRBJ2-7; D remains unclear. Germline V gene lookup returns CDR1 SGHRS and CDR2 YFSETQ. CDR3 length: 12 amino acids. Trimming took off 0 bases at V and 11 bases at J, with 12 bases between the two ends. The CDR3 sequence: CASSLDGFEEYF. For the CDR3, the DNA is TGCGCCAGCAGCTTGGACGGCTTTGAGGAGTACTTC.

This sequence joins TRBV3-1 and TRBJ1-2, with 7 bases that match TRBD1. There are 14 residues in the CDR3. V dropped 3 bases and J dropped 4; count of bases not matched to a gene: 5. Germline CDR1 is LGHDT and CDR2 is YNNKEL (reference sequence). Here the CDR3 DNA reads TGTGCCAGCAGCCAGACAGGGATCGGCTATGGCTACACCTTC. Protein: CASSQTGIGYGYTF.

This CDR3 reads CSAPHSLAGSDTQYF. CDR3 DNA: TGCAGTGCTCCCCACTCACTAGCGGGATCAGATACGCAGTATTTT. V is TRBV20-1 and J is TRBJ2-3, with TRBD2 identical over 10 bases. Germline CDR1 DFQATT, CDR2 SNEGSKA (reference sequence). CDR3 length: 15 residues. Losses at the gene ends were 5 bases for V and 4 bases for J; bases not matched to a gene: 9.

Comment on this clonotype: Germline and junction disagree at one end, which may indicate a read error. The rearrangement joins TRBV24-1 to TRBJ2-1; D is unclear. There are 16 residues in the CDR3. Germline V CDR1 and CDR2: KGHDR, SFDVKD. Written as DNA, the CDR3 is TGTACCACCAGTGATGCGTCTACTGACTCCTACAATGAGCAGTTCTTC. Its protein is CTTSDASTDSYNEQFF.